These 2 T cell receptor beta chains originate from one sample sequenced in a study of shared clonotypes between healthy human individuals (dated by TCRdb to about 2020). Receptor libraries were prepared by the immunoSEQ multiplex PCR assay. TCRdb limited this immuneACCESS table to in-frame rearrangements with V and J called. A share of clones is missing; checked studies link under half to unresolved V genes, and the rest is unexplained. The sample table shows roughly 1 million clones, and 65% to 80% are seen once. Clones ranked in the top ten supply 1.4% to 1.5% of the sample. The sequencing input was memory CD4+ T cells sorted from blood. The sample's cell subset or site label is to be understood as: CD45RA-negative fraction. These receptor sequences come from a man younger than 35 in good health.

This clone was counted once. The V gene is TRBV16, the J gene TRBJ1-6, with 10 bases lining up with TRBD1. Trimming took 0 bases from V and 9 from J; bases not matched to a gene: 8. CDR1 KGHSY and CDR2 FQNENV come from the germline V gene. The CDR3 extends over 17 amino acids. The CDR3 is CASSQSGGTGVGSPLHF. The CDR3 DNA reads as TGTGCCAGCAGCCAATCGGGCGGGACAGGGGTCGGTTCACCCCTCCACTTT.

DNA for the CDR3: TGTGCCAGCAGTGACTCATTCTCGAGGGAGGGCCGTAATGAGCAGTTCTTC. It yields the protein CASSDSFSREGRNEQFF. The chain combines TRBV6-4 with TRBJ2-1, with TRBD2 identical over 7 bases. V was clipped by 0 bases and J by 7 bases; unmatched bases: 12. The CDR3 extends over 17 amino acids. The germline gives CDR1 MRHNA, CDR2 SNTAGT.